These 13 T cell receptor beta chains originate from one sample sequenced in a study of T cell responses to AZD1222 COVID-19 vaccine (dated by TCRdb to the early 2020s). The library was generated by the immunoSEQ multiplex PCR assay. TCRdb obtained this table from immuneACCESS and retained in-frame rearrangements with V and J assigned. These tables miss some clones; where compared with another copy, unresolved V genes account for less than half of the shortfall, and the remainder is unexplained. The sample yields around 160,000 clones; 75% to 90% were counted once. The ten biggest clones cover less than 5% of the sample. The time point label on this specimen signifies: baseline before first vaccination. The sample's treatment or condition label is to be understood as: meningococcal conjugate vaccine given as trial control. Specimen: peripheral blood, collected on day 0 of MenACWY control vaccination. The origin of the receptors is an adult in good health.

This chain uses TRBV5-1 with TRBJ2-3, with D possibly being TRBD1 or TRBD2 (5 bases each). Germline CDR1 and CDR2: SGHRS and YFSETQ. Trimming stripped 7 bases from V and 0 bases from J, with 15 bases between. The CDR3 consists of 15 residues. The CDR3 sequence is CASLSGTTSTDTQYF. CDR3 bases: TGCGCCAGCCTCTCCGGGACGACTAGCACAGATACGCAGTATTTT.

J is TRBJ2-5 and V is TRBV2; 7 positions match TRBD2. The CDR3 consists of 17 residues. Germline V gene data show CDR1 as SNHLY and CDR2 as FYNNEI. Unmatched junction bases numbered 13, after V lost 3 bases and J lost 3 bases. As DNA, the CDR3 is TGTGCCAGCAGTGAGGAGTTGTGGTCTAGCGGCAAAGAGACCCAGTACTTC. Translated: CASSEELWSSGKETQYF.

The CDR3: CASSLGGLGAEAFF. In nucleotides, the CDR3 is TGTGCCAGCAGCTTAGGAGGTTTGGGAGCTGAAGCTTTCTTT. V is TRBV7-9 and J is TRBJ1-1; D not resolved. In germline, CDR1 is SEHNR, CDR2 FQNEAQ (reference sequence). CDR3 length equals 14 residues. Trimming cost V 1 base and J 6 bases, with 12 bases left between them.

The chain joins TRBV27 to TRBJ2-3; possibly TRBD1 for D (6 bases). V lost 7 bases, J lost 4 bases, and 9 bases lay in between. This CDR3 region has 12 residues. CDR1 is MNHEY and CDR2 is SMNVEV in the germline V gene (reference sequence). CDR3 loop: CASMDRPDTQYF. As DNA, the CDR3 is TGTGCCAGCATGGACAGACCAGATACGCAGTATTTT.

This chain connects TRBV3-1 (or the pseudogene TRBV3-2) to TRBJ1-5; no clear D gene. V was cut by 10 bases and J by 2 bases, with 15 bases left in between. From germline, CDR1 is LGHDT and CDR2 YNNKEL (reference sequence). The CDR3 extends over 14 amino acids. The CDR3, as DNA: TGTGCCACTACGCCGGGTCTTGGCAATCAGCCCCAGCATTTT. This translates into CATTPGLGNQPQHF.

The chain couples TRBV2 to TRBJ1-5, with D possibly being TRBD1 (5 bases). The CDR3 length is 15 residues. The V gene lost 7 bases and the J gene lost 1 base, with 14 bases spanning the gap. The germline gives CDR1 SNHLY, CDR2 FYNNEI. Here the CDR3 DNA reads TGTGCCAGCACCCAGGGAGGAGGGAGCAATCAGCCCCAGCATTTT. Its protein is CASTQGGGSNQPQHF.

This rearrangement joins TRBV30 to TRBJ2-7; a weak D match, TRBD2 (5 bases). Trimming removed 2 bases at V and 3 bases at J, with 11 bases between. The germline CDR1 and CDR2 sequences are GTSNPN and SVGIG (reference sequence). CDR3 size: 13 residues. DNA of the CDR3: TGTGCCTGGAGTTCCGGAGGCTACTACGAGCAGTACGTC. Protein product: CAWSSGGYYEQYV.

The chain couples TRBV2 to TRBJ2-7; D is ambiguous. There are 11 residues in the CDR3. CDR1 and CDR2 from the germline V gene are SNHLY and FYNNEI. Trimming stripped 7 bases from V and 6 bases from J, with 10 bases between. The CDR3 sequence: CASKEAVEQYV. CDR3 coding DNA: TGTGCCAGCAAGGAAGCCGTCGAGCAGTACGTC.

The rearrangement uses TRBV28 and TRBJ2-7; D might be TRBD1 (6 bases). Trimming removed 5 bases at V and 8 bases at J, with 16 bases between. CDR1 and CDR2 from the germline V gene are MDHEN and SYDVKM. This CDR3 region has 13 residues. In nucleotides, the CDR3 is TGTGCCAGCAGTAACAGGGCCTTACGTAAGCAGTACGTC. It is translated as CASSNRALRKQYV.

The V and J genes are TRBV5-1 and TRBJ2-7; D call uncertain. CDR1 SGHRS and CDR2 YFSETQ come from the germline V gene. Trimming cost V 5 bases and J 2 bases, with 11 bases left between them. The CDR3 sequence is 13 residues long. This CDR3 reads CASRSGNTYEQYF. CDR3 DNA sequence: TGCGCCAGCAGGTCAGGCAATACCTACGAGCAGTACTTC. The complete variable domain, with remaining parts taken from reference TRBV5-1 and TRBJ2-7, reads KAGVTQTPRYLIKTRGQQVTLSCSPISGHRSVSWYQQTPGQGLQFLFEYFSETQRNKGNFPGRFSGRQFSNSRSEMNVSTLELGDSALYLCASRSGNTYEQYFGPGTRLTVT.

This clone showed up just once. The chain links TRBV6-5 to TRBJ1-3, with a possible D match to TRBD1 (5 bases). V dropped 7 bases and J dropped 1 base, with 14 bases sitting between them. This CDR3 has 15 amino acids. CDR1 MNHEY and CDR2 SVGAGI come from the germline V gene. CDR3 amino acids: CASTPGGVSGNTIYF. CDR3 nucleotide sequence: TGTGCCAGCACCCCAGGAGGGGTATCTGGAAACACCATATATTTT.

This clone has only one observation. The chain joins TRBV19 to TRBJ1-5; no definite D call. The germline CDR1 and CDR2 sequences are LNHDA and SQIVND (reference sequence). This CDR3 is 14 amino acids long. Trimming left V 4 bases short and J 3 bases short, with 10 bases between. The CDR3 DNA reads as TGTGCCAGTAGTACCACAGCGATCAATCAGCCCCAGCATTTT. Residues: CASSTTAINQPQHF.

This clone was counted a single time. The V gene is TRBV4-2, the J gene TRBJ1-5; D not certain. The CDR3 has 13 amino acids. The V end lost 4 bases, the J end lost 5 bases, and 9 bases lay between the germline ends. Germline CDR1 LGHNA, CDR2 YNFKEQ. The CDR3 reads CASSPDTYQPQHF. The CDR3 nucleotides are TGTGCCAGCAGCCCAGACACGTATCAGCCCCAGCATTTT.